Included here is one TCR beta chain sequence, with context. Its specificity is unknown. TCRdb re-called the reads with MiXCR, one entry per CDR3 protein. The table shows 150,000 to 200,000 distinct CDR3 sequences, with roughly 20% occurring only once. The data are from a study of T cell repertoires in cytomegalovirus infection. The germline V gene encodes CDR1 SGHTA and CDR2 FQGTGA. Trimming took off 3 bases at V and 2 bases at J, with 25 bases between the two ends. This CDR3 region has 19 residues. This specimen consisted of CD8+ T cells from cultured PBMCs, obtained from culture after CMV antigen stimulation. V gene TRBV7-3 combines with J gene TRBJ2-5, with D possibly being TRBD2 (7 bases). This receptor was taken from a human donor in good health (CMV status not recorded). Some clones in this sample may be carry-over from other donors' samples. For the CDR3, the DNA is TGTGCCAGCAGCTTTTTGGGAGGCGGGGGCCTACTCCTACAAGAGACCCAGTACTTC. It specifies CASSFLGGGGLLLQETQYF.